These 24 T cell receptor beta chains were all obtained from the same sample, sequenced in a study of shared clonotypes between healthy human individuals. Produced via immunoSEQ multiplex PCR; TCRdb's table is partial and in-frame only. The repertoire holds millions of clones, with roughly 92% as singletons. The sample taken for sequencing was naive CD4+ T cells sorted from blood. The subset was: CD45RA+ positively selected. The receptor source for this set is a man aged 18 to 30 in good health.

This clone was detected a few times. The sample contains more than one DNA sequence encoding this CDR3. The gene calls are TRBV2 and TRBJ1-6; the D gene is possibly TRBD1 (5 bases). Trimming pared 1 base from V and 9 bases from J, leaving 7 bases between. The CDR3 sequence is 13 residues long. The germline V gene encodes CDR1 SNHLY and CDR2 FYNNEI. The CDR3 bases are TGTGCCAGCAGTGAAGTGGGGGGTTCACCCCTCCACTTT. It specifies CASSEVGGSPLHF.

In its sample, this clone was seen a few times. V gene TRBV10-3 combines with J gene TRBJ1-1; D not certain. The V gene lost 0 bases and the J gene lost 4 bases, with 12 bases spanning the gap. CDR3 length: 15 amino acids. Germline CDR1 ENHRY, CDR2 SYGVKD. The CDR3 is CAISESTGLGTEAFF. For the CDR3, the DNA is TGTGCCATCAGTGAGTCGACGGGGTTAGGCACTGAAGCTTTCTTT.

The V call is TRBV10-1, the J call TRBJ2-5; TRBD1 might be the D (5 bases). CDR3 length equals 16 residues. V was clipped by 3 bases and J by 3 bases, with 17 bases between them. Germline CDR1 and CDR2: WNHNN and SYGVQD (reference sequence). The CDR3 sequence is CASSERQNIGKETQYF. The DNA for the CDR3 is TGCGCCAGCAGTGAACGACAGAACATAGGGAAAGAGACCCAGTACTTC.

The chain combines TRBV29-1 with TRBJ2-7; D uncertain. With 4 bases removed from V and 0 bases from J, the gap between germline ends came to 7 bases. Germline V gives CDR1 SQVTM, CDR2 ANQGSEA. This CDR3 region has 12 residues. DNA for the CDR3: TGCAGCGTTGGTTCTAGCTCCTACGAGCAGTACTTC. This translates into CSVGSSSYEQYF.

The rearrangement links TRBV7-2 to TRBJ2-3; 13 bases agree with TRBD2. Looked up from germline, CDR1 is SGHTA and CDR2 is FQGNSA. The CDR3 covers 17 residues. The J segment lost 1 base and the V segment lost 5 bases, leaving 6 bases of the junction unmatched. The CDR3 region has the DNA TGTGCCAGCAGCCCTAGGACTAGCGGGAGAGGCACAGATACGCAGTATTTT. Translation gives CASSPRTSGRGTDTQYF.

The V call is TRBV18, the J call TRBJ1-6; no reliable D call. Trimming stripped 3 bases from V and 0 bases from J, with 9 bases between. The V gene's germline CDR1 is KGHSH and CDR2 LQKENI. The CDR3 contains 16 residues. In nucleotides, the CDR3 is TGTGCCAGCTCACCCTTCCAAGCCTCCTATAATTCACCCCTCCACTTT. It specifies CASSPFQASYNSPLHF.

This chain connects TRBV7-9 to TRBJ1-2; 8 nucleotides align to TRBD1. CDR3 length: 16 amino acids. The J segment lost 0 bases and the V segment lost 5 bases, leaving 8 bases of the junction unmatched. Looked up from germline, CDR1 is SEHNR and CDR2 is FQNEAQ (reference sequence). CDR3 nucleotide sequence: TGTGCCAGCAGCCCAGGGGGGACAGGAGCTAACTATGGCTACACCTTC. It specifies CASSPGGTGANYGYTF.

This chain connects TRBV6-1 to TRBJ1-1, with D possibly matching TRBD1 (5 bases). Trimming pared 2 bases from V and 4 bases from J, leaving 20 bases between. Looked up from germline, CDR1 is MNHNS and CDR2 is SASEGT. The CDR3 runs to 17 residues. CDR3 nucleotides: TGTGCCAGCAGTGAATTGTATATAGGGCAGGGCTCCACTGAAGCTTTCTTT. Amino acids: CASSELYIGQGSTEAFF.

The V call is TRBV27, the J call TRBJ1-5, with 7 bases fitting TRBD1. This CDR3 is built from 16 residues. With V trimmed by 2 bases and J by 2 bases, 6 bases remained unmatched. Per germline, CDR1 MNHEY and CDR2 SMNVEV (reference sequence). The CDR3 DNA sequence: TGTGCCAGCAGTTTAGGGTCAGGGGGAGGCAATCAGCCCCAGCATTTT. As protein: CASSLGSGGGNQPQHF.

The chain combines TRBV6-1 with TRBJ1-4; D is unclear. This CDR3 has 14 residues. Germline V gives CDR1 MNHNS, CDR2 SASEGT. V lost 5 bases and J 1 base, leaving 8 bases between the germline ends. CDR3 sequence reads: CASSIAGTNEKLFF. The CDR3 bases are TGTGCCAGCAGTATAGCGGGAACTAATGAAAAACTGTTTTTT.

The chain links TRBV27 to TRBJ2-7, with 9 bases identical to TRBD1. With 5 bases clipped from V and 5 bases from J, the junction kept 10 bases outside the gene matches. This CDR3 is built from 15 residues. CDR1 and CDR2 from the germline V gene are MNHEY and SMNVEV (reference sequence). The CDR3 nucleotides read TGTGCCAGCAGTCTACCGGGACAGGGTCTGAACGAGCAGTACTTC. The encoded protein is CASSLPGQGLNEQYF.

The genes are TRBV14 and TRBJ2-7; 7 bases line up with TRBD2. Germline CDR1 and CDR2: SGHDN and FVKESK. Losses at the gene ends were 1 base for V and 7 bases for J; bases not matched to a gene: 10. The CDR3 runs 15 residues. CDR3 nucleotide sequence: TGTGCCAGCAGCCAAGTCGTGGGAGGGTTCGGGGAGCAGTACTTC. This gives the protein CASSQVVGGFGEQYF.

This chain links TRBV18 with TRBJ2-5; the match to TRBD2 covers 9 bases. This CDR3 has 15 residues. CDR1 is KGHSH and CDR2 is LQKENI in the germline V gene. V shed 4 bases and J 2 bases; nucleotides not matched to a gene: 5. CDR3 sequence: CASSLGLAGQETQYF. The CDR3 DNA sequence: TGTGCCAGCTCACTGGGGCTAGCGGGGCAAGAGACCCAGTACTTC.

About this clone itself: The same CDR3 also results from other DNA sequences found in this sample. The chain joins TRBV30 to TRBJ1-2; D is ambiguous. The V end was cut by 3 bases, the J end by 2 bases, with 10 bases between. Germline V gene data show CDR1 as GTSNPN and CDR2 as SVGIG (reference sequence). The CDR3 contains 13 residues. Here the CDR3 reads CAWREGRNYGYTF. The CDR3 region has the DNA TGTGCCTGGAGGGAAGGACGGAACTATGGCTACACCTTC. Based on the CDR3 plus reference TRBV30 and TRBJ1-2, the full variable domain is SQTIHQWPATLVQPVGSPLSLECTVEGTSNPNLYWYRQAAGRGLQLLFYSVGIGQISSEVPQNLSASRPQDRQFILSSKKLLLSDSGFYLCAWREGRNYGYTFGSGTRLTVV.

This clone was seen a few times. The chain combines TRBV2 with TRBJ1-5; D is unclear. The CDR3 covers 13 residues. Germline V lookup: CDR1 SNHLY, CDR2 FYNNEI. V was cut by 4 bases and J by 5 bases, with 9 bases left in between. The CDR3, as DNA: TGTGCCAGCAGTGCCCGACGGGATCAGCCCCAGCATTTT. Amino acid sequence: CASSARRDQPQHF. The variable domain in full, with the rest retrieved from reference TRBV2 and TRBJ1-5, is EPEVTQTPSHQVTQMGQEVILRCVPISNHLYFYWYRQILGQKVEFLVSFYNNEISEKSEIFDDQFSVERPDGSNFTLKIRSTKLEDSAMYFCASSARRDQPQHFGDGTRLSIL.

The V call is TRBV5-4, the J call TRBJ1-6, with 11 nucleotides matching TRBD1. The CDR3 length is 16 residues. Germline CDR1 is SGHNT and CDR2 is YYREEE (reference sequence). V trimming: 4 bases; J trimming: 4 bases; junction bases outside the gene matches: 4. The CDR3, as DNA: TGTGCCAGCAGCCGGGACAGGGGGAGTTATAATTCACCCCTCCACTTT. This encodes CASSRDRGSYNSPLHF.

This rearrangement joins TRBV7-2 to TRBJ2-5, with 10 nucleotides matching TRBD2. Per the germline V gene, CDR1 is SGHTA and CDR2 is FQGNSA. V dropped 5 bases and J dropped 3; count of bases not matched to a gene: 18. The CDR3 contains 19 residues. The CDR3 DNA is TGTGCCAGCAGCCCCCGGACAGGGATTAGCGGGAGGAGTAAAGAGACCCAGTACTTC. Translation gives CASSPRTGISGRSKETQYF.

Details on this clone: Other DNA sequences of this sample code for an identical CDR3. The rearrangement uses TRBV18 and TRBJ2-7; tentatively, D is TRBD2 (5 bases). The V end lost 1 base, the J end lost 2 bases, and 9 bases lay between the germline ends. CDR1 KGHSH and CDR2 LQKENI come from the germline V gene. The CDR3 length is 14 residues. CDR3 region: CASSPLATAYEQYF. CDR3 nucleotides: TGTGCCAGCTCACCACTAGCGACCGCCTACGAGCAGTACTTC. Full variable domain (rest looked up from reference TRBV18 and TRBJ2-7): NAGVMQNPRHLVRRRGQEARLRCSPMKGHSHVYWYRQLPEEGLKFMVYLQKENIIDESGMPKERFSAEFPKEGPSILRIQQVVRGDSAAYFCASSPLATAYEQYFGPGTRLTVT.

The chain carries TRBV28 and TRBJ2-3, with 7 bases fitting TRBD1. V dropped 4 bases and J dropped 2; count of bases not matched to a gene: 3. The CDR3 is made up of 14 amino acids. In germline, CDR1 is MDHEN, CDR2 SYDVKM. Here the CDR3 DNA reads TGTGCCAGCAGTTCGGGACAGCTCACAGATACGCAGTATTTT. Residues: CASSSGQLTDTQYF.

The chain recombines TRBV19 with TRBJ2-1; 11 bases map to TRBD2. Germline CDR1 and CDR2: LNHDA and SQIVND (reference sequence). Unmatched junction bases numbered 10, after V lost 5 bases and J lost 7 bases. CDR3 length: 16 amino acids. The chain's CDR3 is CASSPLSGGGTNEQFF. The CDR3 region has the DNA TGTGCCAGTAGTCCACTTAGCGGGGGGGGAACAAATGAGCAGTTCTTC.

The CDR3 loop reads CASSRPGQGGDTQYF. The CDR3 region has the DNA TGTGCCAGCAGCCGCCCGGGACAGGGGGGGGATACGCAGTATTTT. This rearrangement joins TRBV11-2 to TRBJ2-3; the match to TRBD1 covers 11 bases. CDR1 and CDR2 (germline): SGHAT, FQNNGV. The CDR3 consists of 15 residues. V was clipped by 5 bases and J by 6 bases; unmatched bases: 7.

The V call is TRBV5-6, the J call TRBJ1-3; 7 bases agree with TRBD1. V was pared by 4 bases and J by 1 base, with 14 bases of the junction left unmatched. The CDR3 is 18 amino acids. CDR1 and CDR2 from the germline V gene are SGHDT and YYEEEE. CDR3 residues: CASSLAFRKGASGNTIYF. The DNA for the CDR3 is TGTGCCAGCAGCCTCGCTTTCCGCAAGGGGGCTTCTGGAAACACCATATATTTT.

The genes are TRBV15 and TRBJ2-3, with 12 bases that match TRBD2. Unmatched junction bases numbered 7, after V lost 4 bases and J lost 11 bases. This CDR3 spans 14 amino acids. Germline loops: CDR1 LNHNV, CDR2 YYDKDF (reference sequence). The CDR3 DNA reads as TGTGCCACCAGCACCGAGACTAGCGGGAGAATGCAGTATTTT. Amino acid sequence: CATSTETSGRMQYF.

This chain links TRBV15 with TRBJ1-4; TRBD1 might be the D (5 bases). V lost 6 bases and J lost 5, with 19 bases in between. This CDR3 is built from 16 residues. Per germline, CDR1 LNHNV and CDR2 YYDKDF (reference sequence). The CDR3 is CATRGGSTAKNEKLFF. CDR3 nucleotide sequence: TGTGCCACCAGGGGTGGATCGACAGCAAAGAATGAAAAACTGTTTTTT.